This section outlines one T cell receptor (beta chain) sequence together with its context. No antigen is known for it. The sample originates from a study of cytomegalovirus exposure and HLA in healthy donors. Study conclusions and caveats: It was reportedly the case that the classifier diagnosed cytomegalovirus status with high specificity and sensitivity. An analysis was carried out at a later point. It showed that HLA-associated TCR beta chains were more clonally expanded than equally common non-associated chains. Whilst most TCR sequences proved rare, a subset of public TCRs occurred across many donors. When analyzed later, a missense DCLRE1C variant was found to be linked to TCR beta V- and J-gene trimming.

There are 12 residues in the CDR3. Germline CDR1 MNHNY, CDR2 SVGAGI (reference sequence). The V segment lost 7 bases and the J segment 2 bases; nucleotides outside the gene matches: 2. The PCR made use of 60 Vbeta and 13 Jbeta primers. Sequenced by immunoSEQ multiplex PCR; TCRdb stores in-frame clones only, minus some. The repertoire table contains 35,000 to 45,000 clones. The clonotype comes from a male donor in good health and CMV-seronegative. The chain combines TRBV6-6 with TRBJ2-7; 7 bases are shared with TRBD1. What was sequenced was PBMCs. In DNA form, the CDR3 reads TGTGCCAGCAAAAGGGGGCCCTACGAGCAGTACTTC. This gives the protein CASKRGPYEQYF.